This T cell receptor beta chain derives from a study of control samples from healthy donors and cancer patients. Measured with immunoSEQ multiplex PCR; TCRdb has only the in-frame clones, and not every one. The table includes around 57,000 clones, approximately 90% detected once. This CDR3 has 13 amino acids. Germline CDR1 LNHDA, CDR2 SQIVND (reference sequence). The V gene lost 3 bases and the J gene lost 5 bases, with 10 bases spanning the gap. The sequence came from a man aged 30-40 years with colorectal cancer. Sequenced input: PBMCs. This chain connects TRBV19 to TRBJ2-5; D gene unclear. The CDR3 nucleotides are TGTGCCAGTAGTATCCAGGACGGCGAGACCCAGTACTTC. Its translation: CASSIQDGETQYF.